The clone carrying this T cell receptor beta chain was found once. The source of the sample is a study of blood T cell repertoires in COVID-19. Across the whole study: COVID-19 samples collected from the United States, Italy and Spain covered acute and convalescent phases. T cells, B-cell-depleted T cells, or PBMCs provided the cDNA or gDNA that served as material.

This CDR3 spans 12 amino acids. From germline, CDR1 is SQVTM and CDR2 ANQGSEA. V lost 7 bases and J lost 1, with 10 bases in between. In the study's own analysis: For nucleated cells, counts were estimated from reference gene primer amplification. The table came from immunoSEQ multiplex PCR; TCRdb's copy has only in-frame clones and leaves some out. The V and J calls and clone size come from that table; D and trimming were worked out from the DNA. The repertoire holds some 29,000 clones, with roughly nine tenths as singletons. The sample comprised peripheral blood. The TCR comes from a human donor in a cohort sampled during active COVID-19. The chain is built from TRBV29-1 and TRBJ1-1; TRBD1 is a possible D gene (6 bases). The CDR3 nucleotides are TGCAGCGGGGGGGGCAGGAACACTGAAGCTTTCTTT. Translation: CSGGGRNTEAFF.